The next 24 T cell receptor beta chains were all read from a single sample in a study of identical twins. In TCRdb, the 5' RACE reads were re-called with MiXCR into one record per CDR3 protein. The sample contains under 400,000 distinct CDR3 sequences, 7% to 9.5% of which appear only once. The specimen sequenced was naive T cells sorted from blood. These receptors originate from a woman between 50 and 59 years old in good health.

The table lists this clonotype with many counts. The chain couples TRBV14 to TRBJ1-1; D perhaps matches TRBD1 (6 bases). This CDR3 has 15 residues. Trimming removed 4 bases at V and 0 bases at J, with 12 bases between. CDR1 SGHDN and CDR2 FVKESK come from the germline V gene. The CDR3 bases are TGTGCCAGCAGCCCTCTGGGACACCTGAACACTGAAGCTTTCTTT. It yields the protein CASSPLGHLNTEAFF. Variable domain in full (rest from reference TRBV14 and TRBJ1-1): EAGVTQFPSHSVIEKGQTVTLRCDPISGHDNLYWYRRVMGKEIKFLLHFVKESKQDESGMPNNRFLAERTGGTYSTLKVQPAELEDSGVYFCASSPLGHLNTEAFFGQGTRLTVV.

The chain carries TRBV7-9 and TRBJ2-3; 8 positions match TRBD2. Germline lookup yields CDR1 SEHNR and CDR2 FQNEAQ (reference sequence). This CDR3 is 15 amino acids long. The V gene end was trimmed by 8 bases and the J gene end by 0 bases; junction bases not matched to a gene: 7. The CDR3 loop reads CASRIAGSSTDTQYF. For the CDR3, the DNA is TGTGCCAGCCGAATAGCGGGGTCTAGCACAGATACGCAGTATTTT.

This clonotype was counted a few times. The rearrangement joins TRBV20-1 to TRBJ2-7, with a tentative D call TRBD1 (6 bases). V was trimmed by 0 bases and J by 2 bases, leaving 14 bases between them. There are 15 residues in the CDR3. Per the germline V gene, CDR1 is DFQATT and CDR2 is SNEGSKA (reference sequence). The CDR3 spells CSARDARTATYEQYF. For the CDR3, the DNA is TGCAGTGCTAGAGATGCCCGGACAGCCACCTACGAGCAGTACTTC.

This clonotype has only a few counts. The V call is TRBV19, the J call TRBJ2-3, with D uncertain. The CDR3 length is 14 residues. Germline-derived CDR1 and CDR2 are LNHDA and SQIVND (reference sequence). Trimming removed 1 base from V and 1 base from J, with 6 bases in between. The CDR3 DNA sequence: TGTGCCAGTAGTATAGGCACGGGCACAGATACGCAGTATTTT. As protein: CASSIGTGTDTQYF.

This clonotype has at least ten counts. The V and J genes are TRBV5-1 and TRBJ1-1; D is uncertain. The CDR3 is 15 amino acids. The V gene lost 0 bases and the J gene lost 6 bases, with 15 bases spanning the gap. Germline V lookup: CDR1 SGHRS, CDR2 YFSETQ. The CDR3 reads CASSLGGRVGAEAFF. The CDR3 bases are TGCGCCAGCAGCTTGGGCGGGAGGGTAGGCGCTGAAGCTTTCTTT.

A note on this clonotype: A clone one base away is much larger, so this may be a read error. The chain couples TRBV15 to TRBJ1-2, with D possibly being TRBD1 (5 bases). The CDR3 contains 15 residues. Per germline, CDR1 LNHNV and CDR2 YYDKDF (reference sequence). The chain's CDR3 is CPTSRETVGGYGYTF. The CDR3 DNA sequence: TGTCCCACCAGCAGAGAGACAGTGGGAGGCTATGGCTACACCTTC.

The chain couples TRBV5-1 to TRBJ2-7; D remains unclear. CDR1 and CDR2 (germline): SGHRS, YFSETQ. V was trimmed by 4 bases and J by 5 bases, leaving 10 bases between them. This CDR3 contains 12 residues. The CDR3 DNA reads TGCGCCAGCAGCACGGGTGTCCACGAGCAGTACTTC. Its protein product is CASSTGVHEQYF.

The sample holds many counts of this clonotype. The rearrangement links TRBV12-3 or TRBV12-4 to TRBJ2-5, with a weak D call TRBD1 (6 bases). Trimming removed 1 base at V and 5 bases at J, with 14 bases between. The CDR3 spans 15 residues. The CDR3 nucleotides are TGTGCCAGCAGTTTAGTAGGGGGATTAAGGGAGACCCAGTACTTC. This gives the protein CASSLVGGLRETQYF.

This clonotype was picked up many times. The chain links TRBV20-1 to TRBJ2-7; TRBD2 matches 12 bases. V lost 1 base and J lost 4; bases outside the gene matches: 5. The CDR3 has 15 residues. Germline V gene data show CDR1 as DFQATT and CDR2 as SNEGSKA (reference sequence). This chain's CDR3 is CSARGLAGAAYEQYF. In DNA, the CDR3 is TGCAGTGCTAGAGGACTAGCGGGAGCTGCTTACGAGCAGTACTTC.

V and J are TRBV6-5 and TRBJ2-6; 7 positions match TRBD1. The CDR3 extends over 16 amino acids. CDR1 and CDR2 from the germline V gene are MNHEY and SVGAGI. V shed 4 bases, J shed 4 bases, and the junction held 7 bases outside the gene matches. CDR3 in DNA: TGTGCCAGCAGTTTTATAGGGGGCGCCGGGGCCAACGTCCTGACTTTC. Its translation is CASSFIGGAGANVLTF.

Many counts were recorded for this clonotype. This chain uses TRBV12-3 or TRBV12-4 with TRBJ2-5; a weak D match, TRBD2 (6 bases). This CDR3 contains 17 residues. The germline V and J ends were trimmed by 6 bases and 5 bases, with 25 bases remaining between them. In DNA, the CDR3 is TGTGCCAGCAGCTCGGAAGAGAGCGGGCCAACTTCGGAGACCCAGTACTTC. It is translated as CASSSEESGPTSETQYF.

This clonotype was detected only a few times. This chain links TRBV4-1 with TRBJ2-7, with 7 bases identical to TRBD2. With V trimmed by 4 bases and J by 5 bases, 8 bases remained unmatched. Germline V CDR1 and CDR2: MGHRA, YSYEKL. CDR3 length: 14 amino acids. Here the CDR3 reads CASSRAGALDEQYF. In DNA, the CDR3 is TGCGCCAGCAGCCGGGCGGGAGCGTTGGACGAGCAGTACTTC.

This rearrangement joins TRBV30 to TRBJ1-1; 8 bases line up with TRBD1. V was clipped by 6 bases and J by 6 bases; unmatched bases: 12. This CDR3 has 14 residues. CDR1 and CDR2 (germline): GTSNPN, SVGIG (reference sequence). This CDR3 is CACSHGQGGPEAFF. In nucleotides, the CDR3 is TGTGCCTGTAGCCACGGACAGGGAGGACCTGAAGCTTTCTTT.

The sample holds many counts of this clonotype. CDR3 amino acids: CASSLDLLYGYTF. The DNA of the CDR3 is TGTGCCAGCAGTTTAGACCTCCTATATGGCTACACCTTC. The chain joins TRBV12-3 or TRBV12-4 to TRBJ1-2; D ambiguous. Trimming shortened V by 1 base and J by 5 bases, and 8 bases separated the two germline ends. The CDR3 is 13 residues long.

The CDR3 DNA is TGTGCCACCCGCTCCTCCATGTCCTACAATGAGCAGTTCTTC. Amino acid sequence: CATRSSMSYNEQFF. V gene TRBV15 combines with J gene TRBJ2-1, with unresolved D. Germline CDR1 reads LNHNV; CDR2 reads YYDKDF (reference sequence). Trimming took 8 bases from V and 1 from J, leaving 12 bases between them. The CDR3 runs 14 residues.

Regarding this clonotype: Its ends do not fully match the called genes, so a read error is possible. The chain employs TRBV6-5 and TRBJ2-5; a weak D match, TRBD1 (5 bases). The CDR3 has 14 amino acids. Per the germline V gene, CDR1 is MNHEY and CDR2 is SVGAGI. In nucleotides, the CDR3 is TGTGCCAGCAGTTACGGGGCCTTACAAGAGTCCCAGTACTTC. This encodes CASSYGALQESQYF.

The gene calls are TRBV20-1 and TRBJ2-2, with TRBD2 matching 11 bases. After removal of 4 bases from V and 3 bases from J, the junction contained 7 bases not matched to a gene. This CDR3 spans 16 amino acids. In germline, CDR1 is DFQATT, CDR2 SNEGSKA (reference sequence). The CDR3 reads CSATRVLAGDTGELFF. The CDR3 region has the DNA TGCAGTGCTACCAGGGTACTAGCGGGAGACACCGGGGAGCTGTTTTTT.

The chain employs TRBV5-1 and TRBJ2-5; no reliable D call. The V end lost 5 bases, the J end lost 1 base, and 12 bases lay between the germline ends. The germline CDR1 and CDR2 sequences are SGHRS and YFSETQ. CDR3 length: 14 amino acids. CDR3 coding DNA: TGCGCCAGCAGTATTGGAGACATCCAAGAGACCCAGTACTTC. Its translation: CASSIGDIQETQYF.

This clonotype was seen repeatedly, ten times or more. The chain couples TRBV12-3 or TRBV12-4 to TRBJ1-1; TRBD1 might be the D (5 bases). The CDR3 sequence is 17 residues long. Trimming cost V 6 bases and J 5 bases, with 25 bases left between them. CDR3 loop: CASSPRGGGALRTEAFF. Written as DNA, the CDR3 is TGTGCCAGCAGCCCCCGGGGTGGCGGGGCCCTGAGGACTGAAGCTTTCTTT.

The chain couples TRBV24-1 to TRBJ2-1, with 11 positions matching TRBD1. Germline V gene lookup returns CDR1 KGHDR and CDR2 SFDVKD. V shed 11 bases, J shed 5 bases, and the junction held 4 bases outside the gene matches. The CDR3 is 13 amino acids. This CDR3 reads CAIPGQGDNEQFF. The CDR3 coding sequence is TGTGCCATCCCGGGACAGGGGGACAATGAGCAGTTCTTC.

This clonotype appeared many times. The J gene is TRBJ2-1, the V gene TRBV6-6; tentatively, D is TRBD2 (5 bases). The CDR3 has 11 residues. Trimming pared 5 bases from V and 6 bases from J, leaving 5 bases between. Germline lookup yields CDR1 MNHNY and CDR2 SVGAGI (reference sequence). The CDR3 here is CASSTSNEQFF. Here the CDR3 DNA reads TGTGCCAGCAGTACTAGCAATGAGCAGTTCTTC.

The chain uses TRBV6-6 and TRBJ2-3; D call uncertain. V gave up 2 bases and J gave up 4 bases, with 10 bases separating them. The length of the CDR3 is 14 residues. Germline V lookup: CDR1 MNHNY, CDR2 SVGAGI (reference sequence). The CDR3 sequence: CASSYQGFADTQYF. Written as DNA, the CDR3 is TGTGCCAGCAGTTACCAAGGTTTTGCAGATACGCAGTATTTT.

This clonotype was counted only a few times. J is TRBJ2-3 and V is TRBV14; D is uncertain. The V and J ends lost 0 bases and 10 bases respectively, with 5 bases between them. This CDR3 comprises 11 residues. Germline CDR1 reads SGHDN; CDR2 reads FVKESK. CDR3 in amino acids: CASSQDGSQYF. For the CDR3, the DNA is TGTGCCAGCAGCCAAGACGGGTCGCAGTATTTT.

The chain is built from TRBV9 and TRBJ1-1, with D unclear. The germline V gene has CDR1 SGDLS and CDR2 YYNGEE. V was pared by 0 bases and J by 5 bases, with 8 bases between. CDR3 length: 13 amino acids. The CDR3 nucleotides read TGTGCCAGCAGCGTAGCGGCGGGAACTGAAGCTTTCTTT. Translated: CASSVAAGTEAFF.